This is a list of T cell receptor beta chains from one sample in a study of blood T cells in healthy people across ages. TCRdb analysed the 5' RACE reads with MiXCR anew, one entry per CDR3 protein. Found here are approximately 800,000 distinct CDR3 sequences, 40% to 65% of them singletons; the top ten hold about two fifths. Sample: blood. The receptor set was obtained from a man aged 80 or over in good health. Both conserved end residues are part of each CDR3. The D gene is left open where the match is weak. Clone size is not always given. Where it is, it says once, few, many or a class for expanded clones.

d_gene: .
abundance: .
v_gene: TRBV2
j_gene: TRBJ2-1
CDR3aa: CASSPGGPQNEQFF
CDR3nt: TGTGCCAGCAGCCCCGGGGGGCCTCAGAATGAGCAGTTCTTC

d_gene: .
abundance: .
v_gene: TRBV5-1
j_gene: TRBJ2-1
CDR3aa: CASSRDTGKQFF
CDR3nt: TGCGCCAGCAGCAGGGATACAGGGAAGCAGTTCTTC

d_gene: .
abundance: .
v_gene: TRBV29-1
j_gene: TRBJ2-7
CDR3aa: CSVARGLTGNEQYF
CDR3nt: TGCAGCGTTGCCAGGGGCCTGACTGGGAACGAGCAGTACTTC

d_gene: .
abundance: few
v_gene: TRBV6-1
j_gene: TRBJ2-7
CDR3aa: CASSEAGGETEQYF
CDR3nt: TGTGCCAGCAGTGAAGCCGGCGGGGAGACCGAGCAGTACTTC

d_gene: TRBD1
abundance: few
v_gene: TRBV27
j_gene: TRBJ2-1
CDR3aa: CASSSPGQGANNEQFF
CDR3nt: TGTGCCAGCAGTTCGCCCGGACAGGGGGCAAACAATGAGCAGTTCTTC

d_gene: .
abundance: .
v_gene: TRBV29-1
j_gene: TRBJ2-3
CDR3aa: CRTDKDTQYF
CDR3nt: TGCAGAACGGACAAGGATACGCAGTATTTT

d_gene: TRBD1
abundance: .
v_gene: TRBV13
j_gene: TRBJ1-2
CDR3aa: CASSSLGQVDNYGYTF
CDR3nt: TGTGCCAGCAGCTCACTAGGACAGGTAGACAACTATGGCTACACCTTC

d_gene: .
abundance: few
v_gene: TRBV4-1
j_gene: TRBJ2-7
CDR3aa: CASSIRASGPGLGSGEQYF
CDR3nt: TGCGCCAGCAGCATTCGGGCCTCCGGACCGGGACTGGGGTCGGGAGAGCAGTACTTC

d_gene: .
abundance: few
v_gene: TRBV27
j_gene: TRBJ2-1
CDR3aa: CASSLLGAGVNEQFF
CDR3nt: TGTGCCAGCAGTTTACTGGGGGCGGGGGTGAATGAGCAGTTCTTC

d_gene: .
abundance: .
v_gene: TRBV12-3/TRBV12-4
j_gene: TRBJ1-5
CDR3aa: CASLGAVEGPQHF
CDR3nt: TGTGCCAGCCTTGGGGCGGTCGAGGGGCCCCAGCATTTT

d_gene: TRBD2
abundance: few
v_gene: TRBV5-1
j_gene: TRBJ2-7
CDR3aa: CASSPASGYSYEQYF
CDR3nt: TGCGCCAGCAGCCCGGCTAGCGGGTATAGTTACGAGCAGTACTTC

d_gene: .
abundance: many
v_gene: TRBV29-1
j_gene: TRBJ2-6
CDR3aa: CSVALGSGANVLTF
CDR3nt: TGCAGCGTGGCCCTGGGCTCTGGGGCCAACGTCCTGACTTTC

d_gene: .
abundance: .
v_gene: TRBV6-1
j_gene: TRBJ2-7
CDR3aa: CASSESAGIGTYEQYF
CDR3nt: TGTGCCAGCAGTGAATCTGCGGGAATAGGGACCTACGAGCAGTACTTC

d_gene: .
abundance: .
v_gene: TRBV18
j_gene: TRBJ1-2
CDR3aa: CASSPATEGYTF
CDR3nt: TGTGCCAGCTCACCGGCGACGGAAGGCTACACCTTC

d_gene: TRBD1
abundance: .
v_gene: TRBV28
j_gene: TRBJ2-7
CDR3aa: CASSLKTGSWQFNGDEQYF
CDR3nt: TGTGCCAGCAGCCTAAAGACAGGGTCCTGGCAGTTCAACGGGGACGAGCAGTACTTC

d_gene: .
abundance: .
v_gene: TRBV12-3/TRBV12-4
j_gene: TRBJ1-6
CDR3aa: CASRDGPWNSPLHF
CDR3nt: TGTGCCAGCAGAGACGGCCCCTGGAATTCACCCCTCCACTTT

d_gene: .
abundance: .
v_gene: TRBV2
j_gene: TRBJ2-7
CDR3aa: CAWGELEQYF
CDR3nt: TGTGCCTGGGGGGAGCTCGAGCAGTACTTC

d_gene: TRBD2
abundance: .
v_gene: TRBV7-6
j_gene: TRBJ2-7
CDR3aa: CASSLAVSGIYEQYF
CDR3nt: TGTGCCAGCAGCCTAGCGGTGAGCGGGATCTACGAGCAGTACTTC

d_gene: .
abundance: .
v_gene: TRBV10-3
j_gene: TRBJ2-1
CDR3aa: CAISSLGDNEQFF
CDR3nt: TGTGCCATAAGCAGTTTAGGGGACAATGAGCAGTTCTTC

d_gene: .
abundance: .
v_gene: TRBV2
j_gene: TRBJ2-2
CDR3aa: CASSPRAAGSNTGELFF
CDR3nt: TGTGCCAGCAGCCCCCGGGCTGCGGGATCGAACACCGGGGAGCTGTTTTTT

d_gene: TRBD1
abundance: .
v_gene: TRBV6-6
j_gene: TRBJ1-1
CDR3aa: CASSPLWDRGNTEAFF
CDR3nt: TGTGCCAGCAGCCCCCTCTGGGACAGGGGGAACACTGAAGCTTTCTTT

d_gene: TRBD2
abundance: many
v_gene: TRBV7-2
j_gene: TRBJ2-5
CDR3aa: CASSLDLAAETTQETQYF
CDR3nt: TGTGCCAGCAGCTTAGATCTAGCGGCAGAGACGACGCAAGAGACCCAGTACTTC

d_gene: TRBD1
abundance: .
v_gene: TRBV29-1
j_gene: TRBJ1-2
CDR3aa: CSVDGTGKRGNYGYTF
CDR3nt: TGCAGCGTTGACGGGACAGGGAAAAGGGGGAACTATGGCTACACCTTC

d_gene: .
abundance: .
v_gene: TRBV7-3
j_gene: TRBJ2-1
CDR3aa: CASSLRLPSEQFF
CDR3nt: TGTGCCAGCAGCTTAAGACTCCCCAGTGAGCAGTTCTTC

d_gene: .
abundance: few
v_gene: TRBV30
j_gene: TRBJ1-2
CDR3aa: CAWSTGIYGYTF
CDR3nt: TGTGCCTGGAGTACAGGGATATATGGCTACACCTTC

d_gene: TRBD1
abundance: once
v_gene: TRBV4-2
j_gene: TRBJ2-2
CDR3aa: CASSQPDRGGNTGELFF
CDR3nt: TGTGCCAGCAGCCAACCTGACAGGGGAGGAAACACCGGGGAGCTGTTTTTT

d_gene: .
abundance: few
v_gene: TRBV7-3
j_gene: TRBJ2-5
CDR3aa: CASSLIQGPQETQYF
CDR3nt: TGTGCCAGCAGCCTGATACAGGGCCCCCAAGAGACCCAGTACTTC

d_gene: .
abundance: few
v_gene: TRBV4-2
j_gene: TRBJ2-1
CDR3aa: CASSQDEGVGEQFF
CDR3nt: TGTGCCAGCAGCCAAGATGAAGGGGTCGGTGAGCAGTTCTTC

d_gene: TRBD1
abundance: .
v_gene: TRBV6-2/TRBV6-3
j_gene: TRBJ2-7
CDR3aa: CASSETGNYEQYF
CDR3nt: TGTGCCAGCAGTGAGACAGGGAATTACGAGCAGTACTTC

d_gene: TRBD2
abundance: once
v_gene: TRBV12-3/TRBV12-4
j_gene: TRBJ2-5
CDR3aa: CASSSREDRLPLGETQYF
CDR3nt: TGTGCCAGCAGTTCCCGGGAGGACCGACTTCCCCTGGGAGAGACCCAGTACTTC

d_gene: .
abundance: .
v_gene: TRBV10-3
j_gene: TRBJ1-4
CDR3aa: CATQAGVGGEKLFF
CDR3nt: TGTGCCACCCAGGCGGGAGTGGGTGGTGAAAAACTGTTTTTT

d_gene: TRBD2
abundance: .
v_gene: TRBV29-1
j_gene: TRBJ2-1
CDR3aa: CSYAPAGGVYHEQFF
CDR3nt: TGCAGCTATGCTCCAGCGGGAGGGGTCTACCATGAGCAGTTCTTC

d_gene: .
abundance: .
v_gene: TRBV28
j_gene: TRBJ2-3
CDR3aa: CASSLPGEGLDTQYF
CDR3nt: TGTGCCAGCAGTTTACCCGGAGAGGGGTTGGATACGCAGTATTTT

d_gene: .
abundance: .
v_gene: TRBV5-1
j_gene: TRBJ2-6
CDR3aa: CASSLDRGVSGANVLTF
CDR3nt: TGCGCCAGCAGCTTGGACCGAGGGGTCTCTGGGGCCAACGTCCTGACTTTC

d_gene: .
abundance: .
v_gene: TRBV11-1
j_gene: TRBJ2-5
CDR3aa: CASMNLGNEQYF
CDR3nt: TGTGCCAGCATGAATCTGGGGAATGAGCAGTACTTC

d_gene: TRBD2
abundance: .
v_gene: TRBV20-1
j_gene: TRBJ2-1
CDR3aa: CSRERERVGEQFF
CDR3nt: TGCAGCCGCGAGCGGGAGCGGGTGGGTGAGCAGTTCTTC

d_gene: TRBD2
abundance: .
v_gene: TRBV9
j_gene: TRBJ2-1
CDR3aa: CASSVVVAGMGNEQFF
CDR3nt: TGTGCCAGCAGCGTAGTAGTAGCGGGGATGGGGAATGAGCAGTTCTTC

d_gene: TRBD1
abundance: .
v_gene: TRBV10-2
j_gene: TRBJ2-7
CDR3aa: CASSDLRDRHAYEQYF
CDR3nt: TGCGCCAGCAGTGACCTTCGGGACAGGCACGCCTACGAGCAGTACTTC

d_gene: .
abundance: .
v_gene: TRBV7-9
j_gene: TRBJ1-1
CDR3aa: CASSLAGARGAEAFF
CDR3nt: TGTGCCAGCAGCTTAGCTGGGGCACGGGGGGCAGAGGCTTTCTTT

d_gene: .
abundance: .
v_gene: TRBV28
j_gene: TRBJ2-1
CDR3aa: CASVPGVVYNEQFF
CDR3nt: TGTGCCAGCGTCCCGGGAGTGGTCTACAATGAGCAGTTCTTC

d_gene: .
abundance: .
v_gene: TRBV7-9
j_gene: TRBJ1-2
CDR3aa: CASTGNGQGGYTF
CDR3nt: TGTGCCAGCACTGGCAACGGGCAAGGCGGCTACACCTTC

d_gene: TRBD2
abundance: .
v_gene: TRBV11-2
j_gene: TRBJ2-7
CDR3aa: CASSLDPPGLADEQYF
CDR3nt: TGTGCCAGCAGCTTAGATCCCCCGGGACTAGCGGACGAGCAGTACTTC

d_gene: TRBD1
abundance: .
v_gene: TRBV20-1
j_gene: TRBJ1-4
CDR3aa: CSATRDREPEKLFF
CDR3nt: TGCAGTGCTACCAGGGACAGAGAACCCGAAAAACTGTTTTTT

d_gene: .
abundance: .
v_gene: TRBV27
j_gene: TRBJ2-7
CDR3aa: CATRGFLSYEQYF
CDR3nt: TGTGCCACCCGGGGTTTCCTCTCCTACGAGCAGTACTTC

d_gene: TRBD1
abundance: many
v_gene: TRBV20-1
j_gene: TRBJ2-7
CDR3aa: CSALGQGTYEQYF
CDR3nt: TGCAGTGCTCTCGGACAGGGGACCTACGAGCAGTACTTC

d_gene: .
abundance: .
v_gene: TRBV29-1
j_gene: TRBJ2-2
CDR3aa: CSAQEGRGTGELFF
CDR3nt: TGCAGCGCGCAGGAGGGCCGGGGCACCGGGGAGCTGTTTTTT

d_gene: .
abundance: .
v_gene: TRBV10-3
j_gene: TRBJ1-3
CDR3aa: CAISLAGIGNTIYF
CDR3nt: TGTGCCATCAGTCTGGCAGGGATCGGAAACACCATATATTTT

d_gene: TRBD1
abundance: .
v_gene: TRBV20-1
j_gene: TRBJ1-2
CDR3aa: CSASPGGEAGYTF
CDR3nt: TGCAGTGCTAGCCCAGGGGGCGAAGCGGGCTACACCTTC

d_gene: .
abundance: few
v_gene: TRBV13
j_gene: TRBJ1-2
CDR3aa: CASSLYRAPGSYTF
CDR3nt: TGTGCCAGCAGCTTATACAGGGCCCCTGGGAGCTACACCTTC